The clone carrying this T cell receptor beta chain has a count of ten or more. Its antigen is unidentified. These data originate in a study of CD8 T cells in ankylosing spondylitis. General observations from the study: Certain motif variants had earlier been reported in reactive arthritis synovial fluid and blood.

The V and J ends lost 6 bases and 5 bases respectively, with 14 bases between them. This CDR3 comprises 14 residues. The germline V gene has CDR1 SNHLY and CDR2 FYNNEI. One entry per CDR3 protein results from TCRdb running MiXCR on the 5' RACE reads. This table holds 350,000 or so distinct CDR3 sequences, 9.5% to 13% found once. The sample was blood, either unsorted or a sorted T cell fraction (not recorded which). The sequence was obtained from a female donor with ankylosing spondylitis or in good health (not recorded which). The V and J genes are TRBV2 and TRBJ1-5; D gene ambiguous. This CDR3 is CASSRDFGDQPQHF. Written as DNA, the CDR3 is TGTGCCAGCAGCCGAGATTTCGGGGATCAGCCCCAGCATTTT.